The 18 T cell receptor beta chains listed next were all sequenced from one sample in a study of blood T cell repertoires in COVID-19. TCRdb's copy holds only in-frame clones and misses some; the assay was immunoSEQ multiplex PCR. The sample has about 100,000 clones, over 75% seen once. The specimen was peripheral blood. The receptors originated from a woman over 75 with acute or convalescent COVID-19.

This clone was counted once. The V call is TRBV27, the J call TRBJ1-1, with 9 bases lining up with TRBD1. This CDR3 comprises 15 residues. Germline CDR1 is MNHEY and CDR2 is SMNVEV (reference sequence). With 2 bases clipped from V and 8 bases from J, the junction kept 9 bases outside the gene matches. CDR3 sequence reads: CASSLRADRGGEAFF. DNA of the CDR3: TGTGCCAGCAGTTTAAGGGCGGACAGGGGCGGGGAAGCTTTCTTT.

The chain employs TRBV5-1 and TRBJ2-3; D possibly corresponds to TRBD2 (6 bases). Germline CDR1 is SGHRS and CDR2 is YFSETQ. The CDR3 has 14 residues. V was clipped by 1 base and J by 4 bases, with 10 bases between them. CDR3 nucleotide sequence: TGCGCCAGCAGCTTGCTCGGGACTTCAGATACGCAGTATTTT. Protein product: CASSLLGTSDTQYF.

The genes are TRBV9 and TRBJ1-3, with a tentative D call TRBD1 (5 bases). Germline CDR1 and CDR2: SGDLS and YYNGEE. The CDR3 runs 16 residues. Deletions cut 4 bases from V and 7 bases from J, with 21 bases between. CDR3 bases: TGTGCCAGCAGCCCTCTCTGGGGCCGAGGTGGTAACACCATATATTTT. Protein: CASSPLWGRGGNTIYF.

The chain links TRBV27 to TRBJ1-6, with 10 bases fitting TRBD1. V lost 5 bases to trimming and J lost 4 bases; unmatched junction nucleotides: 8. This CDR3 is 17 amino acids long. Germline CDR1 reads MNHEY; CDR2 reads SMNVEV (reference sequence). CDR3 nucleotides: TGTGCCAGCAGTCCTCGACAGGGGGCATCGTATAATTCACCCCTCCACTTT. Translated, it gives CASSPRQGASYNSPLHF.

As for this clone: A much larger clone lies a single base off, so this may be a read error. The rearrangement uses TRBV12-3 or TRBV12-4 and TRBJ1-6; 10 nucleotides agree with TRBD1. V was clipped by 6 bases and J by 7 bases; unmatched bases: 0. This CDR3 is 13 amino acids long. The CDR3 DNA reads as TGTGCCAGCAGGGGACAGGGGAATTCACCCCTCCACTTT. Translated: CASRGQGNSPLHF.

This chain uses TRBV2 with TRBJ1-1, with D unresolved. Trimming left V 3 bases short and J 1 base short, with 9 bases between. The CDR3 runs to 14 residues. In germline, CDR1 is SNHLY, CDR2 FYNNEI. CDR3 in amino acids: CASSDSQSNTEAFF. Written as DNA, the CDR3 is TGTGCCAGCAGTGACTCGCAGTCGAACACTGAAGCTTTCTTT. Full variable domain (outside the CDR3, taken from reference TRBV2 and TRBJ1-1): EPEVTQTPSHQVTQMGQEVILRCVPISNHLYFYWYRQILGQKVEFLVSFYNNEISEKSEIFDDQFSVERPDGSNFTLKIRSTKLEDSAMYFCASSDSQSNTEAFFGQGTRLTVV.

This clone was observed a single time. The chain uses TRBV5-1 and TRBJ2-3, with TRBD2 as a possible D gene (5 bases). Germline V CDR1 and CDR2: SGHRS, YFSETQ. The CDR3 runs to 14 residues. V was trimmed by 4 bases and J by 2 bases, leaving 11 bases between them. CDR3: CASSTTRNTDTQYF. DNA for the CDR3: TGCGCCAGCAGCACCACTAGGAACACAGATACGCAGTATTTT.

In regard to this clone: This sample includes further DNA sequences coding for the same CDR3. The chain is built from TRBV7-3 and TRBJ2-5, with TRBD2 matching over 11 bases. The CDR3 spans 16 residues. Germline CDR1 SGHTA, CDR2 FQGTGA. J lost 1 base, V lost 5 bases, and 6 bases had no gene match. CDR3 in amino acids: CASSLSGTSGQETQYF. The CDR3, as DNA: TGTGCCAGCAGCCTCTCCGGGACTAGCGGCCAAGAGACCCAGTACTTC. Variable domain in full (rest from reference TRBV7-3 and TRBJ2-5): GAGVSQTPSNKVTEKGKYVELRCDPISGHTALYWYRQSLGQGPEFLIYFQGTGAADDSGLPNDRFFAVRPEGSVSTLKIQRTERGDSAVYLCASSLSGTSGQETQYFGPGTRLLVL.

The chain recombines TRBV5-4 with TRBJ2-5; 8 nucleotides agree with TRBD1. The junction had 7 bases not matched to a gene; V was cut back by 5 bases and J by 4 bases. The CDR3 is made up of 14 amino acids. The germline CDR1 and CDR2 sequences are SGHNT and YYREEE (reference sequence). The CDR3 sequence: CASSYTGGGETQYF. In DNA form, the CDR3 reads TGTGCCAGCAGTTATACAGGGGGAGGAGAGACCCAGTACTTC.

This chain connects TRBV6-5 to TRBJ1-2, with TRBD1 as a possible D gene (5 bases). Germline-derived CDR1 and CDR2 are MNHEY and SVGAGI. Trimming removed 3 bases from V and 2 bases from J, with 10 bases in between. The CDR3 is 14 residues long. CDR3 nucleotide sequence: TGTGCCAGCAGTTATACAGCAGGGAACTATGGCTACACCTTC. Translating gives CASSYTAGNYGYTF.

The chain employs TRBV6-2 or TRBV6-3 and TRBJ2-3; 7 bases match TRBD1. The junction had 9 bases not matched to a gene; V was cut back by 5 bases and J by 4 bases. The germline V gene has CDR1 MNHEY and CDR2 SVGEGT. CDR3 length: 15 residues. The CDR3 region has the DNA TGTGCCAGCAGTCAAGGGGGCGCATGGGCAGATACGCAGTATTTT. It specifies CASSQGGAWADTQYF.

The V call is TRBV5-1, the J call TRBJ1-6, with 7 bases that match TRBD1. The CDR3 totals 14 residues. CDR1 is SGHRS, CDR2 YFSETQ, per germline. J lost 10 bases, V lost 4 bases, and 8 bases had no gene match. The CDR3 loop reads CASSRTGVGSPLHF. CDR3 in DNA: TGCGCCAGCAGCCGGACAGGAGTCGGCTCACCCCTCCACTTT.

This rearrangement joins TRBV19 to TRBJ1-1; a possible D gene is TRBD1 (5 bases). The CDR3 runs to 16 residues. CDR1 and CDR2 (germline): LNHDA, SQIVND (reference sequence). The ends were cut back, 0 bases at V and 4 bases at J, with 15 bases in the middle. CDR3 DNA sequence: TGTGCCAGTAGTATAGATACCGGGACTTCAGGCACTGAAGCTTTCTTT. Its translation: CASSIDTGTSGTEAFF.

V and J are TRBV7-9 and TRBJ1-1, with 8 bases aligning to TRBD1. The junction had 10 bases not matched to a gene; V was cut back by 4 bases and J by 6 bases. CDR3 length: 15 residues. Germline values: CDR1 SEHNR, CDR2 FQNEAQ (reference sequence). The CDR3 is CASSSFGQGYAEAFF. The CDR3 bases are TGTGCCAGCAGCTCCTTTGGACAGGGTTACGCTGAAGCTTTCTTT.

The V call is TRBV5-1, the J call TRBJ2-3, with unresolved D. Between the trimmed V and J ends, which lost 1 base and 1 base, there was a span of 4 bases. Germline loops: CDR1 SGHRS, CDR2 YFSETQ. This CDR3 comprises 13 residues. CDR3 loop: CASSLFGTDTQYF. DNA of the CDR3: TGCGCCAGCAGCTTGTTCGGCACAGATACGCAGTATTTT.

This clone was counted only a few times. The chain recombines TRBV5-5 with TRBJ2-5, with a possible D match to TRBD2 (6 bases). This CDR3 has 13 amino acids. Germline V gene data show CDR1 as SGHKS and CDR2 as YYEKEE (reference sequence). The ends were cut back, 4 bases at V and 1 base at J, with 8 bases in the middle. CDR3 nucleotide sequence: TGTGCCAGCAGCGGCGGGACCCAAGAGACCCAGTACTTC. The encoded protein is CASSGGTQETQYF.

The chain is built from TRBV7-8 and TRBJ2-1, with TRBD2 matching 12 bases. CDR1 and CDR2 (germline): SGHVS, FQNEAQ. The J segment lost 1 base and the V segment lost 5 bases, leaving 6 bases of the junction unmatched. The CDR3 is made up of 17 amino acids. In DNA, the CDR3 is TGTGCCAGCAGCACGGGACTAGCGGGTAGTTCCTACAATGAGCAGTTCTTC. It yields the protein CASSTGLAGSSYNEQFF. Based on the CDR3 plus reference TRBV7-8 and TRBJ2-1, the full variable domain is GAGVSQSPRYKVAKRGQDVALRCDPISGHVSLFWYQQALGQGPEFLTYFQNEAQLDKSGLPSDRFFAERPEGSVSTLKIQRTQQEDSAVYLCASSTGLAGSSYNEQFFGPGTRLTVL.

V and J are TRBV11-2 and TRBJ2-3; D is possibly TRBD2 (5 bases). V was clipped by 5 bases and J by 0 bases, with 15 bases between them. CDR1 is SGHAT, CDR2 FQNNGV, per germline. The CDR3 has 16 amino acids. CDR3 nucleotide sequence: TGTGCCAGCAGCGCTGACCGAGCGGCTAGCACAGATACGCAGTATTTT. It yields the protein CASSADRAASTDTQYF.